The clone carrying this T cell receptor beta chain was counted between two and nine times. Its target is unknown. Germline assignment: CDR1 SGHAT and CDR2 FQNNGV. CDR3 length equals 16 residues. Trimming cost V 0 bases and J 2 bases, with 13 bases left between them. This record belongs to a study of T cells after yellow fever vaccination. A single record per CDR3 protein comes from TCRdb applying MiXCR to the 5' RACE reads. This sample has hundreds of thousands of distinct CDR3 sequences, with 12% found just once. General study points: From the bulk population, abundant clonotypes could contaminate and appear within FACS-sorted repertoires.

The source of this sequence is a man between 25 and 39 years old who received the YFV17D yellow fever vaccine. Sequences were derived from PBMCs, sampled on the day of the yellow fever booster vaccination. This chain connects TRBV11-2 to TRBJ2-5, with D unresolved. CDR3 loop: CASSLDPLQPQETQYF. The CDR3 nucleotides are TGTGCCAGCAGCTTAGATCCCCTCCAGCCACAAGAGACCCAGTACTTC.